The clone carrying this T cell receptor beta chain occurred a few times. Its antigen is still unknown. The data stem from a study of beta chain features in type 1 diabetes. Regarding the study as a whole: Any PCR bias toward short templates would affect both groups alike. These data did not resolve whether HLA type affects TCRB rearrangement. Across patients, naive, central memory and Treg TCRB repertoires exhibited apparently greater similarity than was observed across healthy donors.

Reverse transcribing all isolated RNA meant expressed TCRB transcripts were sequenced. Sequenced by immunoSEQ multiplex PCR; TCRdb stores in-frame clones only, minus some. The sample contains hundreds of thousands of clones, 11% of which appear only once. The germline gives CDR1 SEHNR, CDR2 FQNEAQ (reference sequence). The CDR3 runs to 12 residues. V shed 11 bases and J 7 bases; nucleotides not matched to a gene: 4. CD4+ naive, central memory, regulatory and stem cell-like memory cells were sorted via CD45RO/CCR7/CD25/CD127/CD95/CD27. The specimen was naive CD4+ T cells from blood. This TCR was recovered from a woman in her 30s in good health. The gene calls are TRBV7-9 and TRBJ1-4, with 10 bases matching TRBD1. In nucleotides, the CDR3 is TGTGCCGTGGACAGGGGGGGTGAAAAACTGTTTTTT. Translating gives CAVDRGGEKLFF.